Following are 32 T cell receptor beta chains from one sample sequenced in a study of blood T cell repertoires in COVID-19. The table came from immunoSEQ multiplex PCR; TCRdb's copy has only in-frame clones and leaves some out. The sample has about 35,000 clones, 75% to 90% seen once; the top ten hold roughly two fifths. The sample was peripheral blood. The receptors here all came from a man in his 60s with active or convalescent COVID-19.

The chain joins TRBV6-5 to TRBJ2-7; D might be TRBD2 (5 bases). V was cut by 5 bases and J by 3 bases, with 11 bases left in between. The length of the CDR3 is 13 residues. Germline lookup yields CDR1 MNHEY and CDR2 SVGAGI. CDR3 coding DNA: TGTGCCAGCAGTCCATATGAGGGCTACGAGCAGTACGTC. Protein sequence: CASSPYEGYEQYV.

The sample holds one count of this clone. The chain couples TRBV12-5 to TRBJ2-5; weak D call: TRBD1 (6 bases). Germline values: CDR1 LGHNT, CDR2 FRNRAP. This CDR3 spans 15 amino acids. Trimming cost V 0 bases and J 5 bases, with 13 bases left between them. The CDR3 sequence is CASGLVRSQGETQYF. The CDR3 nucleotides are TGTGCTAGTGGTTTGGTAAGGTCCCAGGGGGAGACCCAGTACTTC.

This clone has a handful of counts. The CDR3 spells CASSLSGSGDTQYF. CDR3 DNA sequence: TGTGCCAGCAGCTTAAGCGGATCAGGCGATACGCAGTATTTT. The rearrangement joins TRBV7-9 to TRBJ2-3, with D perhaps TRBD2 (5 bases). CDR3 size: 14 residues. Germline lookup yields CDR1 SEHNR and CDR2 FQNEAQ (reference sequence). Trimming pared 2 bases from V and 6 bases from J, leaving 12 bases between.

V is TRBV20-1 and J is TRBJ2-1; D is perhaps TRBD2 (5 bases). The V end was cut by 6 bases, the J end by 8 bases, with 11 bases between. CDR1 DFQATT and CDR2 SNEGSKA come from the germline V gene (reference sequence). The CDR3 runs 11 residues. The DNA for the CDR3 is TGCAGTGCCGGACTGTCCTATGAGCAGTTCTTC. Translating it yields CSAGLSYEQFF.

The chain recombines TRBV27 with TRBJ2-1; 10 nucleotides agree with TRBD2. There are 15 residues in the CDR3. The V segment lost 5 bases and the J segment 7 bases; nucleotides outside the gene matches: 8. Germline values: CDR1 MNHEY, CDR2 SMNVEV (reference sequence). CDR3 in DNA: TGTGCCAGCAGTCTCCGACTAGCGGGTAGGAATGAGCAGTTCTTC. Translation gives CASSLRLAGRNEQFF.

The chain uses TRBV5-1 and TRBJ1-1; D may be TRBD1 (5 bases). The CDR3 length is 14 residues. Germline V gene data show CDR1 as SGHRS and CDR2 as YFSETQ. V was pared by 0 bases and J by 6 bases, with 12 bases between. The CDR3 reads CASSLEGRRAEAFF. CDR3 DNA sequence: TGCGCCAGCAGCTTGGAGGGGCGTAGGGCTGAAGCTTTCTTT.

This clone was detected once. This rearrangement joins TRBV30 to TRBJ1-5; D may be TRBD1 (5 bases). Germline-derived CDR1 and CDR2 are GTSNPN and SVGIG (reference sequence). Deletions cut 2 bases from V and 6 bases from J, with 14 bases between. The CDR3 is 14 residues long. In nucleotides, the CDR3 is TGTGCCTGGAGTCGGGGGGGACCGGGTCAGCCCCAGCATTTT. This encodes CAWSRGGPGQPQHF.

This chain links TRBV2 with TRBJ2-1, with 9 nucleotides matching TRBD2. Looked up from germline, CDR1 is SNHLY and CDR2 is FYNNEI. This CDR3 comprises 15 residues. V was clipped by 6 bases and J by 5 bases; unmatched bases: 8. CDR3 in DNA: TGTGCCAGCAGAGACATAGCGGGGGCGAACAATGAGCAGTTCTTC. This gives the protein CASRDIAGANNEQFF.

The rearrangement joins TRBV15 to TRBJ2-3; D not resolved. The CDR3 runs 14 residues. Trimming stripped 0 bases from V and 4 bases from J, with 8 bases between. The germline V gene encodes CDR1 LNHNV and CDR2 YYDKDF (reference sequence). CDR3 loop: CATSREALADTQYF. CDR3 sequence (DNA): TGTGCCACCAGCAGAGAGGCCCTAGCAGATACGCAGTATTTT.

The chain employs TRBV10-3 and TRBJ2-1; 7 bases agree with TRBD1. Trimming removed 7 bases from V and 1 base from J; junction bases left unmatched: 4. Germline CDR1 ENHRY, CDR2 SYGVKD. There are 14 residues in the CDR3. CDR3 sequence reads: CAIKGAGSYNEQFF. The CDR3 DNA reads TGTGCCATCAAGGGGGCAGGGTCCTACAATGAGCAGTTCTTC.

V usage is TRBV23-1 and J usage is TRBJ2-7; D perhaps matches TRBD1 (6 bases). TRBV23-1 is an ORF, with its function uncertain. The CDR3 contains 17 residues. Deletions cut 4 bases from V and 0 bases from J, with 19 bases between. CDR3 amino acids: CASSRTHRAAHSYEQYV. The CDR3 region has the DNA TGCGCCAGCAGTCGCACCCACAGGGCCGCCCACTCCTACGAGCAGTACGTC.

This clone was seen once. DNA of the CDR3: TGTGCCAGCAGTCAGACAGGGTCTAATTCACCCCTCCACTTT. It is translated as CASSQTGSNSPLHF. The chain links TRBV2 to TRBJ1-6; 7 bases align to TRBD1. Germline lookup yields CDR1 SNHLY and CDR2 FYNNEI. CDR3 length equals 14 residues. The V and J ends lost 5 bases and 6 bases, in that order; junction bases with no gene match: 4.

A single count supports this clone. This chain links TRBV15 with TRBJ1-4, with D possibly matching TRBD1 (5 bases). Germline CDR1 is LNHNV and CDR2 is YYDKDF (reference sequence). V lost 8 bases and J lost 6, with 16 bases in between. The CDR3 sequence is 14 residues long. The DNA of the CDR3 is TGTGCCACCGCAGGGCCCACCCTAGATGAAAAACTGTTTTTT. It codes for CATAGPTLDEKLFF.

V gene TRBV9 combines with J gene TRBJ2-1; 7 positions match TRBD1. Germline CDR1 is SGDLS and CDR2 is YYNGEE. This CDR3 spans 16 amino acids. With 0 bases clipped from V and 6 bases from J, the junction kept 9 bases outside the gene matches. The CDR3 loop reads CASSVVGTAERNEQFF. The CDR3 nucleotides read TGTGCCAGCAGCGTAGTCGGGACAGCCGAGCGCAATGAGCAGTTCTTC.

The chain carries TRBV7-8 and TRBJ2-2; tentative D call: TRBD2 (6 bases). The CDR3 has 16 residues. V was clipped by 5 bases and J by 2 bases, with 15 bases between them. The V gene's germline CDR1 is SGHVS and CDR2 FQNEAQ. CDR3 region: CASSQMSGSNTGELFF. The DNA of the CDR3 is TGTGCCAGCAGCCAGATGAGCGGGTCAAACACCGGGGAGCTGTTTTTT.

The gene calls are TRBV5-5 and TRBJ1-4, with 7 bases lining up with TRBD1. CDR3 length: 16 amino acids. The germline CDR1 and CDR2 sequences are SGHKS and YYEKEE (reference sequence). V shed 4 bases, J shed 5 bases, and the junction held 11 bases outside the gene matches. DNA for the CDR3: TGTGCCAGCAGCCGGGACCTCTCAGGGGGAAATGAAAAACTGTTTTTT. It encodes CASSRDLSGGNEKLFF. The entire variable domain, with the rest obtained from reference TRBV5-5 and TRBJ1-4, is as follows: DAGVTQSPTHLIKTRGQQVTLRCSPISGHKSVSWYQQVLGQGPQFIFQYYEKEERGRGNFPDRFSARQFPNYSSELNVNALLLGDSALYLCASSRDLSGGNEKLFFGSGTQLSVL.

The chain has TRBV4-1 and TRBJ2-4; D uncertain. Germline V lookup: CDR1 MGHRA, CDR2 YSYEKL. The CDR3 runs to 15 residues. The ends were cut back, 0 bases at V and 11 bases at J, with 17 bases in the middle. CDR3 residues: CASSQDEDPSQFQYF. The CDR3 DNA is TGCGCCAGCAGCCAAGATGAGGATCCCAGTCAATTTCAGTACTTC.

V gene TRBV9 combines with J gene TRBJ1-4, with no clear D. Germline CDR1 and CDR2: SGDLS and YYNGEE. Trimming removed 4 bases at V and 0 bases at J, with 7 bases between. The length of the CDR3 is 14 residues. The CDR3 region has the DNA TGTGCCAGCAGCCGGGAGGCAACTAATGAAAAACTGTTTTTT. This gives the protein CASSREATNEKLFF.

This clone was counted a few times. The chain carries TRBV6-5 and TRBJ2-7; a weak D match, TRBD2 (6 bases). This CDR3 comprises 16 residues. Germline CDR1 and CDR2: MNHEY and SVGAGI. The ends were cut back, 4 bases at V and 1 base at J, with 17 bases in the middle. The CDR3 sequence is CASSLFTREGSYEQYV. The CDR3 DNA reads TGTGCCAGCAGTTTGTTCACGCGGGAAGGGTCCTACGAGCAGTACGTC.

This clone was seen just once. The rearrangement joins TRBV10-3 to TRBJ2-3; 12 bases agree with TRBD1. Germline V lookup: CDR1 ENHRY, CDR2 SYGVKD. The CDR3 is 16 amino acids. Trimming removed 4 bases from V and 3 bases from J; junction bases left unmatched: 5. DNA for the CDR3: TGTGCCATCAGTGGGGGACAGGGGGCAGGAACAGATACGCAGTATTTT. Translation gives CAISGGQGAGTDTQYF.

Only a few counts were recorded for this clone. V is TRBV19 and J is TRBJ1-3; 7 bases align to TRBD1. Germline V gene data show CDR1 as LNHDA and CDR2 as SQIVND (reference sequence). The V gene end was trimmed by 4 bases and the J gene end by 1 base; junction bases not matched to a gene: 13. The CDR3 length is 18 residues. CDR3 in amino acids: CASSRTGTSSASGNTIYF. In DNA, the CDR3 is TGTGCCAGTAGTAGGACAGGTACCAGTTCGGCGTCTGGAAACACCATATATTTT.

In its sample, this clone was seen once. The chain combines TRBV6-2 or TRBV6-3 with TRBJ1-2; TRBD1 is a possible D gene (6 bases). Trimming removed 6 bases from V and 2 bases from J, with 19 bases in between. This CDR3 comprises 16 residues. Germline lookup yields CDR1 MNHEY and CDR2 SVGEGT. DNA of the CDR3: TGTGCCAGCAGCCAAGATTCAGGACAGACAAACTATGGCTACACCTTC. Protein product: CASSQDSGQTNYGYTF.

The rearrangement links TRBV5-6 to TRBJ2-7; TRBD1 matches 10 bases. The junction had 8 bases not matched to a gene; V was cut back by 0 bases and J by 5 bases. Germline V gene sequence: CDR1 SGHDT, CDR2 YYEEEE. The CDR3 has 16 amino acids. CDR3 sequence reads: CASSLAVGQGVHEQYV. In nucleotides, the CDR3 is TGTGCCAGCAGCTTGGCGGTCGGACAGGGGGTACACGAGCAGTACGTC.

The chain uses TRBV7-2 and TRBJ2-7; D unclear. Looked up from germline, CDR1 is SGHTA and CDR2 is FQGNSA. The CDR3 has 15 residues. V was shortened by 3 bases and J by 2 bases, with 14 bases between the two germline ends. The CDR3 DNA sequence: TGTGCCAGCAGCTTTGAAGCCGGTAATCCCTACGAGCAGTACGTC. It codes for CASSFEAGNPYEQYV.

This chain uses TRBV11-3 with TRBJ2-5, with 7 bases identical to TRBD1. Germline V CDR1 and CDR2: SGHNT, YENEEA. The V gene end was trimmed by 0 bases and the J gene end by 4 bases; junction bases not matched to a gene: 8. The CDR3 is 16 amino acids. The CDR3 region is CASSLEGQTVGETQYF. CDR3 nucleotide sequence: TGTGCCAGCAGCTTAGAGGGACAGACGGTAGGAGAGACCCAGTACTTC.

This clone appeared a few times. This chain links TRBV5-4 with TRBJ2-5, with D perhaps matching TRBD2 (5 bases). The CDR3 runs to 14 residues. The V gene lost 4 bases and the J gene lost 5 bases, with 15 bases spanning the gap. The germline V gene has CDR1 SGHNT and CDR2 YYREEE (reference sequence). The CDR3 is CASSPGLGRETQYF. CDR3 DNA: TGTGCCAGCAGCCCCGGACTGGGCCGGGAGACCCAGTACTTC.

This chain joins TRBV3-1 (or the pseudogene TRBV3-2) and TRBJ2-3; 7 bases map to TRBD1. The CDR3 is 16 amino acids. Looked up from germline, CDR1 is LGHDT and CDR2 is YNNKEL (reference sequence). V was clipped by 5 bases and J by 1 base; unmatched bases: 9. The CDR3 spells CASSYRTTGRTDTQYF. The CDR3 DNA reads as TGTGCCAGCAGCTATAGAACGACAGGGCGCACAGATACGCAGTATTTT.

This chain links TRBV7-2 with TRBJ2-7, with 7 nucleotides matching TRBD2. Germline V gene data show CDR1 as SGHTA and CDR2 as FQGNSA. This CDR3 is 15 amino acids long. V lost 1 base to trimming and J lost 2 bases; unmatched junction nucleotides: 5. CDR3 DNA: TGTGCCAGCAGCTTAGACGGGAGGCCCCCCTACGAGCAGTACGTC. Amino acids: CASSLDGRPPYEQYV.

The chain is built from TRBV10-1 and TRBJ1-4; possible D gene TRBD1, 5 bases. From germline, CDR1 is WNHNN and CDR2 SYGVQD (reference sequence). CDR3 length equals 17 residues. The V end was cut by 0 bases, the J end by 3 bases, with 14 bases between. CDR3 residues: CASSESKRGTANEKLFF. The CDR3 nucleotides read TGCGCCAGCAGTGAGTCGAAAAGGGGTACAGCTAATGAAAAACTGTTTTTT.

The rearrangement joins TRBV2 to TRBJ2-5; 8 nucleotides align to TRBD2. This CDR3 spans 14 amino acids. CDR1 and CDR2 (germline): SNHLY, FYNNEI. With V trimmed by 4 bases and J by 2 bases, 3 bases remained unmatched. The DNA of the CDR3 is TGTGCCAGCAGTGTATCGGGGGGGCAAGAGACCCAGTACTTC. Translated, it gives CASSVSGGQETQYF.

This rearrangement joins TRBV27 to TRBJ2-3; 11 bases align to TRBD2. The V gene's germline CDR1 is MNHEY and CDR2 SMNVEV (reference sequence). J gave up 6 bases and V 6 bases, and 23 bases lay outside the gene matches. The CDR3 runs 20 residues. CDR3 bases: TGTGCCAGCAGCCGCCGGGTAGCGGGAGGGAATTACCAGATTGCGGATACGCAGTATTTT. It translates to CASSRRVAGGNYQIADTQYF.

The chain joins TRBV4-3 to TRBJ1-2, with a weak D call TRBD1 (6 bases). CDR3 length: 17 amino acids. Trimming cost V 1 base and J 0 bases, with 15 bases left between them. CDR1 is LGHNA and CDR2 is YSLEER in the germline V gene. The CDR3 DNA follows: TGCGCCAGCAGCCAAGCGCAAGGGGGAGGGCCTAACTATGGCTACACCTTC. It specifies CASSQAQGGGPNYGYTF.